The rows below give T cell receptor beta chains drawn from one sample of a study of blood T cell repertoires in COVID-19. Method: immunoSEQ multiplex PCR; TCRdb's copy keeps in-frame clones and lacks some. The table includes about 74,000 clones, about 80% detected once. The specimen was peripheral blood. The source of these receptors is a human donor in a cohort sampled during active COVID-19. Both conserved end residues are part of each CDR3. The D gene is left open where the match is weak. The size field is filled for only some rows; it gives once, few, many or a size class.

length,size,D,V,J,CDR3,DNA
16,NA,NA,TRBV27,TRBJ2-7,CASSLFRPTGVDEQYF,TGTGCCAGCAGTTTATTCCGACCGACAGGTGTCGACGAGCAGTACTTC
15,NA,TRBD1,TRBV4-3,TRBJ1-3,CASSPAGTDGNTIYF,TGCGCCAGCAGCCCGGCCGGGACAGATGGAAACACCATATATTTT
14,NA,NA,TRBV6-6,TRBJ2-3,CASSYSSGTDTQYF,TGTGCCAGCAGTTACTCGAGCGGCACAGATACGCAGTATTTT
14,NA,NA,TRBV10-3,TRBJ1-2,CAISQDSINYGYTF,TGTGCCATCAGTCAAGACAGCATCAACTATGGCTACACCTTC
14,NA,TRBD1,TRBV5-1,TRBJ2-7,CASSSGQGPHEQYF,TGCGCCAGCAGCTCGGGACAGGGTCCCCACGAGCAGTACTTC
15,NA,NA,TRBV5-4,TRBJ2-2,CASSLINRVTGELFF,TGTGCCAGCAGTTTGATTAACAGGGTCACCGGGGAGCTGTTTTTT
15,NA,NA,TRBV5-1,TRBJ1-3,CASRPTGASGNTIYF,TGCGCCAGCAGGCCCACAGGAGCCTCTGGAAACACCATATATTTT
15,NA,NA,TRBV5-6,TRBJ2-7,CASSLWWRAGDEQYF,TGTGCCAGCAGCCTCTGGTGGCGGGCCGGGGACGAGCAGTACTTC
14,NA,TRBD2,TRBV11-3,TRBJ2-3,CASSPSGSGNTQYF,TGTGCCAGCAGCCCTAGCGGGAGTGGTAATACGCAGTATTTT
15,NA,NA,TRBV2,TRBJ1-5,CASSSVNSYNQPQHF,TGTGCCAGCAGTTCAGTAAACAGTTACAATCAGCCCCAGCATTTT
14,NA,NA,TRBV7-2,TRBJ1-3,CASSHRGGFSTIYF,TGTGCCAGCAGCCACAGAGGAGGATTCAGCACCATATATTTT
14,once,TRBD2,TRBV7-2,TRBJ2-7,CASSLESGTGEQYF,TGTGCCAGCAGCTTAGAGAGCGGGACGGGTGAGCAGTACTTC
14,few,NA,TRBV21-1,TRBJ1-5,CASSSPGCWQPQHF,TGTGCCAGCAGCTCTCCAGGGTGTTGGCAGCCCCAGCATTTT
15,NA,TRBD1,TRBV11-1,TRBJ2-5,CASSTGDRAGETQYF,TGTGCCAGCAGCACCGGGGACAGGGCCGGAGAGACCCAGTACTTC
13,NA,NA,TRBV29-1,TRBJ1-5,CSVSLDSNQPQHF,TGCAGCGTTTCGCTAGATAGCAATCAGCCCCAGCATTTT
14,NA,NA,TRBV7-9,TRBJ1-1,CATDAGRANTEAFF,TGTGCCACCGACGCGGGGCGGGCGAACACTGAAGCTTTCTTT
14,NA,NA,TRBV18,TRBJ2-7,CASSPEIVDNEQYF,TGTGCCAGCTCACCAGAAATAGTTGACAACGAGCAGTACTTC
14,NA,NA,TRBV25-1,TRBJ2-7,CASRTQGKGYEQYF,TGTGCCAGCAGGACCCAGGGAAAGGGCTACGAGCAGTACTTC
12,NA,NA,TRBV10-2,TRBJ2-5,CASSEVGGTQYF,TGCGCCAGCAGTGAGGTCGGCGGGACCCAGTACTTC
15,few,TRBD1,TRBV5-1,TRBJ1-2,CASSFGPGGIYGYTF,TGCGCCAGCAGCTTCGGTCCAGGGGGCATTTATGGCTACACCTTC
14,NA,TRBD1,TRBV2,TRBJ1-5,CASNTGTEKQPQHF,TGTGCCAGCAACACCGGGACAGAGAAACAGCCCCAGCATTTT
16,NA,TRBD1,TRBV28,TRBJ2-7,CASSLGLGTGGYEQYF,TGTGCCAGCAGTTTGGGATTGGGGACAGGGGGTTACGAGCAGTACTTC
19,NA,TRBD2,TRBV27,TRBJ2-3,CASSFRHGRLAESTDTQYF,TGTGCCAGCAGTTTCCGGCATGGGAGGCTAGCGGAGTCCACAGATACGCAGTATTTT
19,once,NA,TRBV7-2,TRBJ2-3,CASSLPSSGGRPLTDTQYF,TGTGCCAGCAGTCTCCCGTCGAGTGGCGGGCGCCCTCTCACAGATACGCAGTATTTT
17,few,TRBD1,TRBV5-1,TRBJ2-1,CASSLVPRTGGYNEQFF,TGCGCCAGCAGCTTGGTTCCCCGGACAGGGGGCTATAATGAGCAGTTCTTC
13,few,TRBD1,TRBV7-7,TRBJ1-1,CASSADAGGRAFF,TGTGCCAGCAGCGCCGACGCAGGGGGTAGGGCTTTCTTT
16,NA,TRBD2,TRBV14,TRBJ2-7,CASSHPPGSSGTEQYF,TGTGCCAGCAGCCATCCCCCCGGTTCTAGCGGGACTGAGCAGTACTTC
14,NA,NA,TRBV25-1,TRBJ1-1,CASSDRGGHTEAFF,TGTGCCAGCAGTGATAGGGGGGGGCACACTGAAGCTTTCTTT
15,NA,NA,TRBV9,TRBJ2-7,CASSVGLPARGEQYF,TGTGCCAGCAGCGTAGGATTACCTGCTCGGGGCGAGCAGTACTTC
17,NA,TRBD2,TRBV28,TRBJ2-3,CASSLGTSGRGTDTQYF,TGTGCCAGCAGTTTAGGTACTAGCGGGAGAGGGACAGATACGCAGTATTTT
14,NA,NA,TRBV30,TRBJ1-4,CAWRAMSGIGKLFF,TGTGCCTGGAGGGCAATGTCCGGGATCGGAAAACTGTTTTTT
15,NA,TRBD1,TRBV5-6,TRBJ1-1,CASTYRGLTNTEAFF,TGTGCCAGTACGTACAGGGGGCTTACGAACACTGAAGCTTTCTTT
18,once,NA,TRBV6-1,TRBJ1-3,CASSAPLGRAYSGNTIYF,TGTGCCAGCAGTGCCCCCTTGGGCAGGGCTTACTCTGGAAACACCATATATTTT
15,NA,NA,TRBV27,TRBJ2-6,CASRRRDSGANVLTF,TGTGCCAGCCGGCGACGGGACTCTGGGGCCAACGTCCTGACTTTC
15,NA,TRBD1,TRBV25-1,TRBJ1-5,CASNSLGQVNQPQHF,TGTGCCAGCAATAGCCTTGGACAGGTTAATCAGCCCCAGCATTTT
16,NA,TRBD2,TRBV7-9,TRBJ2-1,CASSQSLAGGGNEQFF,TGTGCCAGCAGCCAAAGCCTAGCGGGAGGGGGGAATGAGCAGTTCTTC
14,NA,TRBD1,TRBV5-1,TRBJ1-1,CASSDRVANTEAFF,TGCGCCAGCAGCGACAGGGTGGCGAACACTGAAGCTTTCTTT
16,NA,NA,TRBV5-6,TRBJ2-5,CASSSITTGYQETQYF,TGTGCCAGCAGCAGCATAACAACAGGGTACCAAGAGACCCAGTACTTC
12,NA,NA,TRBV5-8,TRBJ1-5,CASSRGIQPQHF,TGTGCCAGCAGCAGGGGGATACAGCCCCAGCATTTT
16,NA,NA,TRBV7-8,TRBJ2-3,CASSFPISGSTDTQYF,TGTGCCAGCAGCTTCCCGATAAGCGGAAGCACAGATACGCAGTATTTT
14,NA,NA,TRBV7-2,TRBJ1-1,CASSRSRLNTEAFF,TGTGCCAGCAGCCGGAGCAGATTGAACACTGAAGCTTTCTTT
11,NA,NA,TRBV2,TRBJ2-7,CASSRAYEQYF,TGTGCCAGCAGCCGCGCCTACGAGCAGTACTTC
15,NA,TRBD1,TRBV30,TRBJ2-7,CAWSVRDRGIYEQYF,TGTGCCTGGAGTGTACGGGACAGGGGGATCTACGAGCAGTACTTC
16,NA,NA,TRBV19,TRBJ2-2,CASSSRQIANTGELFF,TGTGCCAGTAGTTCGAGGCAGATCGCGAACACCGGGGAGCTGTTTTTT
15,NA,NA,TRBV9,TRBJ2-7,CASSVATGPSYEQYF,TGTGCCAGCAGCGTAGCTACAGGACCCTCCTACGAGCAGTACTTC
14,few,TRBD2,TRBV2,TRBJ2-7,CASGLTSGSVEQYF,TGTGCCAGCGGCTTGACTAGCGGGTCCGTCGAGCAGTACTTC
13,few,NA,TRBV3-1/TRBV3-2,TRBJ2-7,CASSLRELDEQYF,TGTGCCAGCAGCCTCCGGGAGCTCGACGAGCAGTACTTC
15,NA,NA,TRBV7-2,TRBJ1-6,CASSLLAADNSPLHF,TGTGCCAGCAGCTTACTAGCGGCTGATAATTCACCCCTCCACTTT
17,NA,TRBD1,TRBV2,TRBJ1-3,CASSNSGTGWSGNTIYF,TGTGCCAGCAGTAACTCCGGGACAGGGTGGTCTGGAAACACCATATATTTT
15,NA,NA,TRBV28,TRBJ1-2,CASSFGAGNHYGYTF,TGTGCCAGCAGTTTTGGGGCAGGGAATCACTATGGCTACACCTTC
15,NA,TRBD1,TRBV18,TRBJ2-7,CASSPPPGQGGRQYF,TGTGCCAGCTCACCACCGCCGGGACAGGGAGGTCGGCAGTACTTC
19,NA,TRBD1,TRBV11-2,TRBJ2-1,CASSLHAPRGGTGGNEQFF,TGTGCCAGCAGCTTACACGCACCTAGGGGCGGGACAGGGGGTAATGAGCAGTTCTTC
15,NA,NA,TRBV11-3,TRBJ2-1,CASSLGGQGRNEQFF,TGTGCCAGCAGCTTGGGGGGGCAGGGGAGGAATGAGCAGTTCTTC
15,few,NA,TRBV19,TRBJ1-2,CASSSQGSANYGYTF,TGTGCCAGTAGTTCTCAGGGTTCGGCTAACTATGGCTACACCTTC
13,once,NA,TRBV5-1,TRBJ1-2,CASSFDGNYGYTF,TGCGCCAGCAGCTTTGACGGGAACTATGGCTACACCTTC
17,once,TRBD1,TRBV6-1,TRBJ2-1,CASSENSWDRGFNEQFF,TGTGCCAGCAGTGAAAATTCTTGGGACAGGGGATTCAATGAGCAGTTCTTC
16,NA,TRBD1,TRBV18,TRBJ2-5,CASSLTIRTGEETQYF,TGTGCCAGCTCACTAACAATCAGGACAGGGGAAGAGACCCAGTACTTC